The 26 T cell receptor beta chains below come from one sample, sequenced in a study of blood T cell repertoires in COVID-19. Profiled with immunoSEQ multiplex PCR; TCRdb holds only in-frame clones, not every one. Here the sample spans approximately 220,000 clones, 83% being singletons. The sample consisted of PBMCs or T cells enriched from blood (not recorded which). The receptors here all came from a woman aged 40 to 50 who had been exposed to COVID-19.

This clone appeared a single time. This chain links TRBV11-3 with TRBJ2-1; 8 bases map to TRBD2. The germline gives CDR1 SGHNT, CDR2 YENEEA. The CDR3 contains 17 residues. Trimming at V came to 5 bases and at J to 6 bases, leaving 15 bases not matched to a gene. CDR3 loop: CASSPGGGRGVVNEQFF. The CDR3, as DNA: TGTGCCAGCAGCCCCGGCGGGGGGCGGGGGGTCGTCAATGAGCAGTTCTTC.

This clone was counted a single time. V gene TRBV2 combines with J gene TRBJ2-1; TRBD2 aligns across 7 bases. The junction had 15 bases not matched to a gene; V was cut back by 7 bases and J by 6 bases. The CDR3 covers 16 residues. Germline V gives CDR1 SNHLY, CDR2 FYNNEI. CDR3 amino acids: CASNGQTSERGNEQFF. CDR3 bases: TGTGCCAGCAACGGTCAAACTAGCGAACGGGGCAATGAGCAGTTCTTC.

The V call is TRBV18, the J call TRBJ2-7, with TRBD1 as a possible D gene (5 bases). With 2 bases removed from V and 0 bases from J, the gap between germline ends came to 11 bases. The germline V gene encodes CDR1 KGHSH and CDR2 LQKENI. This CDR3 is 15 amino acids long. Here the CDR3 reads CASSPTIQGSYEQYF. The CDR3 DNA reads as TGTGCCAGCTCACCAACAATTCAGGGCTCCTACGAGCAGTACTTC.

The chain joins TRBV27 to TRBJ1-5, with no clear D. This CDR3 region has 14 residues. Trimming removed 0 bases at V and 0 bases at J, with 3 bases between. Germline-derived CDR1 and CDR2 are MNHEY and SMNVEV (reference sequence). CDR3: CASSLSLSNQPQHF. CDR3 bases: TGTGCCAGCAGTTTATCCCTTAGCAATCAGCCCCAGCATTTT.

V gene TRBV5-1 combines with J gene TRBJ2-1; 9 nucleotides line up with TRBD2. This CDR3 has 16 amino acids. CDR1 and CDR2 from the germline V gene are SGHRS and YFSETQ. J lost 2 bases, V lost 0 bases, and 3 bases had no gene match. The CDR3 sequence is CASSLAQRGAYNEQFF. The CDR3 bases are TGCGCCAGCAGCTTGGCCCAGCGGGGGGCCTACAATGAGCAGTTCTTC.

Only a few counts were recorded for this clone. Here the CDR3 reads CASSRATDFNQPQHF. The CDR3 coding sequence is TGTGCCAGCAGCCGGGCGACAGATTTCAATCAGCCCCAGCATTTT. The V and J genes are TRBV6-2 or TRBV6-3 and TRBJ1-5; a weak D match, TRBD1 (5 bases). The length of the CDR3 is 15 residues. Trimming left V 6 bases short and J 3 bases short, with 15 bases between. The germline V gene has CDR1 MNHEY and CDR2 SVGEGT.

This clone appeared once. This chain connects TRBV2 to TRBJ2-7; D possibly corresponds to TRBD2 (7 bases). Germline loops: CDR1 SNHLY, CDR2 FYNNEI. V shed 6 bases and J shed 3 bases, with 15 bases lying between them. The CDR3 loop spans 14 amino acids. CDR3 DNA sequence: TGTGCCAGCAGGATAGGGGGGGCTGACTACGAGCAGTACTTC. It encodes CASRIGGADYEQYF.

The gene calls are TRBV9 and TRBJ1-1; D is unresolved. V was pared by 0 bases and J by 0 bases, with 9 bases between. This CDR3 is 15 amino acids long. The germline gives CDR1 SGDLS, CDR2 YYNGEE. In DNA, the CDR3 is TGTGCCAGCAGCGTAGGAATCGGGGTGAACACTGAAGCTTTCTTT. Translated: CASSVGIGVNTEAFF.

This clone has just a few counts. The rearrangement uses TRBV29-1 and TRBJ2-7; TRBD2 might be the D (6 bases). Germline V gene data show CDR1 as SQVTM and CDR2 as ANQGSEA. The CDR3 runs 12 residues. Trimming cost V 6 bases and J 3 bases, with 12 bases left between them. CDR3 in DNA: TGCAGCGTCGCGGGACGAGGCTACGAGCAGTACTTC. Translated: CSVAGRGYEQYF.

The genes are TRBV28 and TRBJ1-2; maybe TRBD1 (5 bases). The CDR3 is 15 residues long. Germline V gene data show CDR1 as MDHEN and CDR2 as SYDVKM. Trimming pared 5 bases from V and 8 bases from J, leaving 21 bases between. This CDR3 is CASSVPGRGPGGYTF. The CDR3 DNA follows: TGTGCCAGCAGTGTCCCGGGGCGGGGTCCGGGGGGCTACACCTTC.

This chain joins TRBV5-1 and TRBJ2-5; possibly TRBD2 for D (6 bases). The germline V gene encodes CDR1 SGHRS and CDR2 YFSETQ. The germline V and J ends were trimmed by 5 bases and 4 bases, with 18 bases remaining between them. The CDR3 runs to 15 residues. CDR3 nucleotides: TGCGCCAGCAGTCTGGAGGGACGCGGGACAGAGACCCAGTACTTC. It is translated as CASSLEGRGTETQYF. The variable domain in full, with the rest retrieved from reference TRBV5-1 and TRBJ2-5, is KAGVTQTPRYLIKTRGQQVTLSCSPISGHRSVSWYQQTPGQGLQFLFEYFSETQRNKGNFPGRFSGRQFSNSRSEMNVSTLELGDSALYLCASSLEGRGTETQYFGPGTRLLVL.

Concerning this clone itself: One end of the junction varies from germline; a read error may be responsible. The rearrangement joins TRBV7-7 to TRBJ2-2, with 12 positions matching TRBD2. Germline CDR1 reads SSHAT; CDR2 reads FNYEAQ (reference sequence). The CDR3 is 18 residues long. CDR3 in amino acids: CASSLGPLAGGATGELFF. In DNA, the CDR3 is TGTGCTAGCAGCTTAGGCCCACTAGCGGGGGGCGCCACCGGGGAGCTGTTTTTT.

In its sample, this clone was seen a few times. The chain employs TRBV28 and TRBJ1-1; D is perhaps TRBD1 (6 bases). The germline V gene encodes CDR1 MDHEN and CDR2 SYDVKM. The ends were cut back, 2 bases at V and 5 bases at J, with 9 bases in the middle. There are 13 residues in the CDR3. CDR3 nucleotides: TGTGCCAGCAGTTTAGGCAGGGGAACTGAAGCTTTCTTT. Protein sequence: CASSLGRGTEAFF.

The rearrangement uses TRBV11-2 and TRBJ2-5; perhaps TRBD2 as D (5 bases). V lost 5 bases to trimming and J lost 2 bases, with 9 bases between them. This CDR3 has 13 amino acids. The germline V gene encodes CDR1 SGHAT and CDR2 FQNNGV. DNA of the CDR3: TGTGCCAGCAGCCAGACTACACAAGAGACCCAGTACTTC. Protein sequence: CASSQTTQETQYF.

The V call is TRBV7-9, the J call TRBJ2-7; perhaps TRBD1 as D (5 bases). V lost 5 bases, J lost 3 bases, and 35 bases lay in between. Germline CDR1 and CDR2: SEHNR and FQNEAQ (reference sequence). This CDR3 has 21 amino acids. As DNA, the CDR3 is TGTGCCAGCAGCAGAGCGACGCCGAGTGGAATCCAGGGTAATCGTCACTACGAGCAGTACTTC. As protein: CASSRATPSGIQGNRHYEQYF.

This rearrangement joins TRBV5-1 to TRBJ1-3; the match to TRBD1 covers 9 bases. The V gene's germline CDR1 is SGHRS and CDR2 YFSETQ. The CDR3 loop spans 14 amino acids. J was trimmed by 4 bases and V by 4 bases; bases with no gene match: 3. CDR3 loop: CASSIDRGGNTIYF. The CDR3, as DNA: TGCGCCAGCAGCATCGACAGGGGGGGAAACACCATATATTTT. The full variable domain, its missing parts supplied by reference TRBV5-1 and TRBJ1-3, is KAGVTQTPRYLIKTRGQQVTLSCSPISGHRSVSWYQQTPGQGLQFLFEYFSETQRNKGNFPGRFSGRQFSNSRSEMNVSTLELGDSALYLCASSIDRGGNTIYFGEGSWLTVV.

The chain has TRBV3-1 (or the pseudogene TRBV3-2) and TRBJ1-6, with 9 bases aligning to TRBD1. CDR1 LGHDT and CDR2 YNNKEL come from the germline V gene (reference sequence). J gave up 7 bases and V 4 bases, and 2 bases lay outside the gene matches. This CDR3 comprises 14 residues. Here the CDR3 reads CASSLQGANSPLHF. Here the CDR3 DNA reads TGTGCCAGCAGCCTACAGGGGGCGAATTCACCCCTCCACTTT.

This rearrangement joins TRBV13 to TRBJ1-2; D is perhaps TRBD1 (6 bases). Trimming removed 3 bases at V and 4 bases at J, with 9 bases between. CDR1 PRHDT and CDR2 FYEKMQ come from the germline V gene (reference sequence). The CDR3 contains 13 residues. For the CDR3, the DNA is TGTGCCAGCAGCTTTCACAGGGTCTATGGCTACACCTTC. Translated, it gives CASSFHRVYGYTF.

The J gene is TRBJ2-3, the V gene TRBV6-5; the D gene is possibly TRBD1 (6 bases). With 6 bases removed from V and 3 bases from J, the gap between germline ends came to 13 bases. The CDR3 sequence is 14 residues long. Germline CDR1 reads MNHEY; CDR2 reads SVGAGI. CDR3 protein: CASRPLTGTDTQYF. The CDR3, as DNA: TGTGCCAGCAGGCCCCTTACAGGGACAGATACGCAGTATTTT.

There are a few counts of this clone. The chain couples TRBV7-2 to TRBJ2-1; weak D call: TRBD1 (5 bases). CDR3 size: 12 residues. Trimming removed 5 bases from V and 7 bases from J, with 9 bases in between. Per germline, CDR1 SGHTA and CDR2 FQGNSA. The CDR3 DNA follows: TGTGCCAGCAGCCAGCAGGGAAATGAGCAGTTCTTC. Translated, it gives CASSQQGNEQFF.

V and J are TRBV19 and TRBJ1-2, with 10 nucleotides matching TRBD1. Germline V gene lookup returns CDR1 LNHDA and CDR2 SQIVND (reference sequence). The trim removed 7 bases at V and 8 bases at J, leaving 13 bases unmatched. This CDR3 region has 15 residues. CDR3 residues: CASTSGTGVRGGYTF. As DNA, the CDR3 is TGTGCCAGTACTTCAGGGACAGGGGTCCGGGGAGGCTACACCTTC.

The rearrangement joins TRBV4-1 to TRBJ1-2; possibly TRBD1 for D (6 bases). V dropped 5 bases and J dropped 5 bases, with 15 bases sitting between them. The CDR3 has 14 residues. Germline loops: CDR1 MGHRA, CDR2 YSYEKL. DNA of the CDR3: TGCGCCAGCAGCAACAACAGGGAGGGTTATGGCTACACCTTC. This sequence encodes CASSNNREGYGYTF.

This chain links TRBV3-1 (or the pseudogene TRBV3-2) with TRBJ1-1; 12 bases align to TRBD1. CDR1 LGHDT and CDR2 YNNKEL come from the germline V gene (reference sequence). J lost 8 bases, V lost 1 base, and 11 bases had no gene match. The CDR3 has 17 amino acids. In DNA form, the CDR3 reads TGTGCCAGCAGCCAAGGTCTAGGGACAGGGGGCCTGCGCGAAGCTTTCTTT. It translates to CASSQGLGTGGLREAFF.

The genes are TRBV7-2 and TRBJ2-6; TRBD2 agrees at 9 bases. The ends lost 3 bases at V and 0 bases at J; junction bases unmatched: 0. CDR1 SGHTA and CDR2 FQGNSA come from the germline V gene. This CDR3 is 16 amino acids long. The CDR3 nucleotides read TGTGCCAGCAGCTTTAGCGGGGGCTCTGGGGCCAACGTCCTGACTTTC. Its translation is CASSFSGGSGANVLTF.

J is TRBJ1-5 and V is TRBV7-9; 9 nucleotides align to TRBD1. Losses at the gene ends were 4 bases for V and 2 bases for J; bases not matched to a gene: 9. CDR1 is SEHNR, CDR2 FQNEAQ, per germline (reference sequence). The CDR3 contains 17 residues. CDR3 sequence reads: CASSSGWDREGNQPQHF. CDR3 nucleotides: TGTGCCAGCAGCTCCGGCTGGGACAGGGAAGGCAATCAGCCCCAGCATTTT. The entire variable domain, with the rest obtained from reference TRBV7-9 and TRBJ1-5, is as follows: DTGVSQNPRHKITKRGQNVTFRCDPISEHNRLYWYRQTLGQGPEFLTYFQNEAQLEKSRLLSDRFSAERPKGSFSTLEIQRTEQGDSAMYLCASSSGWDREGNQPQHFGDGTRLSIL.

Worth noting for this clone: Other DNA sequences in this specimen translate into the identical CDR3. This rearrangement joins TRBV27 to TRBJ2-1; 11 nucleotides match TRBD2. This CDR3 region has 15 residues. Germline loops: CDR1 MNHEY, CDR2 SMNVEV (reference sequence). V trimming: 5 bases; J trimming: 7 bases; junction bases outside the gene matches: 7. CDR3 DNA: TGTGCCAGCAGTGGTAGCGGGGGGGCCGAGAATGAGCAGTTCTTC. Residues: CASSGSGGAENEQFF.